These T cell receptor beta chains were read from a single sample in a study of cytomegalovirus exposure and HLA in healthy donors. Here immunoSEQ multiplex PCR was the method, and the copy in TCRdb shows in-frame clones only, minus some. The sample has around 67,000 clones; about 61% are singletons. The sample comprised PBMCs. All receptors derive from a woman between 45 and 65 years old in good health and CMV-seronegative. Both conserved end residues are part of each CDR3. A D gene is named only where the DNA matches it firmly. Expanded clones are given a class, and other clones once, few, many or no size at all.

J | size | D | length | V | DNA | CDR3
TRBJ2-3 | - | TRBD2 | 14 | TRBV27 | TGTGCCAGCAGTTTCGGCGGGAGGCCAGATACGCAGTATTTT | CASSFGGRPDTQYF
TRBJ1-3 | - | TRBD1 | 15 | TRBV19 | TGTGCCAGTAGTTCGCACGGGACAGGGAGAAACACCATATATTTT | CASSSHGTGRNTIYF
TRBJ1-3 | - | - | 16 | TRBV7-2 | TGTGCCAGCAGCTTAGTGGGAGGGAGCTCTGGAAACACCATATATTTT | CASSLVGGSSGNTIYF
TRBJ2-5 | - | - | 14 | TRBV29-1 | TGCAGCGTTGGGGGTCCCGGGGGAACAGAGACCCAGTACTTC | CSVGGPGGTETQYF
TRBJ1-2 | - | - | 16 | TRBV4-3 | TGCGCCAGCAGCCAAGACCGCGGGCAGCTCTACTATGGCTACACCTTC | CASSQDRGQLYYGYTF
TRBJ1-1 | - | TRBD1 | 14 | TRBV5-4 | TGTGCCAGCAGGCGGGAGGGGGCCTTGGCTGAAGCTTTCTTT | CASRREGALAEAFF
TRBJ1-1 | - | - | 15 | TRBV5-1 | TGCGCCAGCAGCTTGTCGCCGGGGGAGAAAACTGAAGCTTTCTTT | CASSLSPGEKTEAFF
TRBJ1-4 | - | TRBD1 | 15 | TRBV19 | TGTGCCAGTAGTATGCGCGGACAGGGTATTGAAAAACTGTTTTTT | CASSMRGQGIEKLFF
TRBJ1-2 | - | TRBD1 | 14 | TRBV4-1 | TGCGCCAGCAGCCACACAGGGGGTAACGGGGGCTACACCTTC | CASSHTGGNGGYTF
TRBJ2-5 | - | TRBD1 | 13 | TRBV28 | TGTGCCAGCAGTTCCGGACAGGGGACAGGGTGGTACTTC | CASSSGQGTGWYF
TRBJ1-5 | - | - | 12 | TRBV28 | TGTGCCAGCAGTCTTCTATTCGGGTCCCAGCATTTT | CASSLLFGSQHF
TRBJ2-7 | - | TRBD2 | 17 | TRBV27 | TGTGCCAGCAGTTTAGTGTCCCGTACTAGCGGATCCTACGAGCAGTACTTC | CASSLVSRTSGSYEQYF
TRBJ2-2 | - | TRBD2 | 17 | TRBV7-2 | TGTGCCAGCAGACCAACTAGCGGGAGAGGTGGAACCGGGGAGCTGTTTTTT | CASRPTSGRGGTGELFF
TRBJ2-3 | - | TRBD1 | 17 | TRBV18 | TGTGCCAGCTCACCGGGTTGGGGACAGGGAAGCACAGATACGCAGTATTTT | CASSPGWGQGSTDTQYF
TRBJ2-5 | few | TRBD2 | 12 | TRBV28 | TGTGCCAGTAGCGGGAGGGAGGAGACCCAGTACTTC | CASSGREETQYF
TRBJ2-7 | - | - | 11 | TRBV6-1 | TGTGCCAGCTGGAGGGGTGGCGAGCAGTACTTC | CASWRGGEQYF
TRBJ2-1 | - | TRBD2 | 16 | TRBV2 | TGTGCCAGCACTCAACTAGCGGGAGGGGACAACAATGAGCAGTTCTTC | CASTQLAGGDNNEQFF
TRBJ1-5 | many | TRBD1 | 16 | TRBV19 | TGTGCCAGTAGTATCCTACAAACAGGGGGCGAGCAGCCCCAGCATTTT | CASSILQTGGEQPQHF
TRBJ1-2 | few | - | 13 | TRBV10-3 | TGTGCCATCAGTGAGTCGGCGGACTATGGCTACACCTTC | CAISESADYGYTF
TRBJ2-4 | few | - | 13 | TRBV11-3 | TGTGCCAGCAGCGGGGCCTCCAAAAACATTCAGTACTTC | CASSGASKNIQYF
TRBJ2-7 | - | - | 13 | TRBV6-5 | TGTGCCAGCAGTCCAGCACAGTCCTACGAGCAGTACTTC | CASSPAQSYEQYF
TRBJ2-2 | - | - | 19 | TRBV27 | TGTGCCAGCAGTGCACGCCCTCAGGCCGGGAACCTGAACACCGGGGAGCTGTTTTTT | CASSARPQAGNLNTGELFF
TRBJ1-1 | once | TRBD1 | 17 | TRBV4-1 | TGCGCCAGCAGCCAAAGGTGGCCCGGGACAGGAGGCACTGAAGCTTTCTTT | CASSQRWPGTGGTEAFF
TRBJ2-1 | - | - | 14 | TRBV5-4 | TGTGCCAGCAGCTTGGAACCTGAGAACAATGAGCAGTTCTTC | CASSLEPENNEQFF
TRBJ2-7 | - | - | 14 | TRBV5-1 | TGCGCCAGCAGTTTACCTATCCCGGGCTACGAGCAGTACTTC | CASSLPIPGYEQYF
TRBJ2-1 | - | TRBD2 | 15 | TRBV4-1 | TGCGCCAGCAGCCCAGAGGCGGGGGGACTCAATGAGCAGTTCTTC | CASSPEAGGLNEQFF
TRBJ1-4 | few | - | 14 | TRBV6-5 | TGTGCCAGCAGTTACAATGGGAGGAATGAAAAACTGTTTTTT | CASSYNGRNEKLFF
TRBJ2-1 | - | - | 15 | TRBV2 | TGTGCCAGCAGTGAAGACTGGTCTGGTCGGAATGAGCAGTTCTTC | CASSEDWSGRNEQFF
TRBJ2-1 | - | TRBD2 | 15 | TRBV6-4 | TGTGCCAGCAGTGTGCTGGCGGGAGTAAGCAATGAGCAGTTCTTC | CASSVLAGVSNEQFF
TRBJ1-5 | - | - | 14 | TRBV7-6 | TGTGCCAGCAGCCCCGAGATCGGTGGTGAGCCCCAGCATTTT | CASSPEIGGEPQHF
TRBJ1-6 | - | - | 12 | TRBV28 | TGTGCCAGCAGGAGGGGGTATTCACCCCTCCACTTT | CASRRGYSPLHF
TRBJ2-7 | once | - | 12 | TRBV27 | TGTGCCAGCAGTTTCTTCTCCTACGAGCAGTACTTC | CASSFFSYEQYF
TRBJ1-2 | - | TRBD1 | 14 | TRBV10-3 | TGTGCCATCCGACAGGGGACAGGGAGGGATGGCTACACCTTC | CAIRQGTGRDGYTF
TRBJ2-1 | - | TRBD2 | 13 | TRBV10-3 | TGTGCCACCCAGACAGCGGGAAAGAATGAGCAGTTCTTC | CATQTAGKNEQFF
TRBJ2-7 | medium-sized | - | 15 | TRBV6-6 | TGTGCCAGCAGTTCCCTTCACAGGGCTACCTACGAGCAGTACTTC | CASSSLHRATYEQYF
TRBJ2-7 | - | - | 15 | TRBV7-2 | TGTGCCAGCAGCTTACTCGGGGAGAGCTCCTACGAGCAGTACTTC | CASSLLGESSYEQYF
TRBJ1-4 | - | - | 18 | TRBV9 | TGTGCCAGCAGCCCAACCTTCACAGGGTCTGCAACTAATGAAAAACTGTTTTTT | CASSPTFTGSATNEKLFF
TRBJ1-1 | - | - | 14 | TRBV18 | TGTGCCAGCTCTCCCGGGGATCCGAACACTGAAGCTTTCTTT | CASSPGDPNTEAFF
TRBJ1-5 | - | TRBD1 | 15 | TRBV5-6 | TGTGCCAGCAGCTCCCGGGACAGGCCTTATCAGCCCCAGCATTTT | CASSSRDRPYQPQHF
TRBJ2-7 | - | - | 13 | TRBV28 | TGTGCCAGCAGTTTACCCGAGGGGGTAGAAAAGTACTTC | CASSLPEGVEKYF
TRBJ1-1 | few | - | 14 | TRBV15 | TGTGCCACCAGCAGAGACAGGATGAACACTGAAGCTTTCTTT | CATSRDRMNTEAFF
TRBJ1-2 | - | - | 15 | TRBV28 | TGTGCCAGCAGTTTAGGAGGAGCCCTTAACTATGGCTACACCTTC | CASSLGGALNYGYTF
TRBJ2-7 | - | TRBD2 | 14 | TRBV19 | TGTGCCTCCCATTCTAGCGGGAATTCCTACGAGCAGTACTTC | CASHSSGNSYEQYF
TRBJ2-7 | - | TRBD2 | 12 | TRBV7-9 | TGTGCCAGCAGCTTTCGACTAGCGAGTGGGTACTTC | CASSFRLASGYF
TRBJ1-1 | - | TRBD1 | 12 | TRBV5-5 | TGTGCCAGCAGCTTAATGACAGGGGAAACTTTCTTT | CASSLMTGETFF
TRBJ1-4 | - | TRBD1 | 15 | TRBV7-9 | TGTTCCAGCAGCATCAGACGGGACAGGTTGGAAAAACTGTTTTTT | CSSSIRRDRLEKLFF
TRBJ2-3 | - | TRBD2 | 14 | TRBV5-1 | TGCGCCAGCATCCGGGGGGGATCCACAGATACGCAGTATTTT | CASIRGGSTDTQYF